What follows are 7 T cell receptor beta chains derived from one specimen sequenced in a study of early T cells in non-severe SARS-CoV-2 infection. TCRdb re-analysed the 5' RACE reads in MiXCR, keeping a single row per CDR3 protein. The data show more than 90,000 distinct CDR3 sequences, approximately 11% seen once. Sequenced sample: whole blood. The receptors derive from an adult who was a healthcare worker with PCR-confirmed SARS-CoV-2 infection or an uninfected control (not recorded which).

This clonotype was picked up a small number of times. V and J are TRBV12-5 and TRBJ2-1; maybe TRBD2 (5 bases). The CDR3 has 13 residues. The V and J ends lost 2 bases and 7 bases respectively, with 9 bases between them. CDR1 and CDR2 from the germline V gene are LGHNT and FRNRAP. The CDR3 coding sequence is TGTGCTAGTGGTTTGCCCGGGGAGAATGAGCAGTTCTTC. Translated: CASGLPGENEQFF. Full variable domain (outside the CDR3, taken from reference TRBV12-5 and TRBJ2-1): DARVTQTPRHKVTEMGQEVTMRCQPILGHNTVFWYRQTMMQGLELLAYFRNRAPLDDSGMPKDRFSAEMPDATLATLKIQPSEPRDSAVYFCASGLPGENEQFFGPGTRLTVL.

This clonotype was counted many times. The V gene is TRBV5-1, the J gene TRBJ2-1, with D perhaps given as TRBD1 or TRBD2 (5 bases each). CDR1 and CDR2 from the germline V gene are SGHRS and YFSETQ. V lost 4 bases, J lost 5 bases, and 10 bases lay in between. CDR3 length equals 13 residues. In DNA, the CDR3 is TGCGCCAGCAGCCCGGGGCGTGACAATGAGCAGTTCTTC. Amino acid sequence: CASSPGRDNEQFF.

This clonotype occurred a few times. The chain links TRBV28 to TRBJ1-1; D is unclear. Germline CDR1 reads MDHEN; CDR2 reads SYDVKM. The CDR3 is 13 amino acids. V was trimmed by 3 bases and J by 5 bases, leaving 10 bases between them. The DNA of the CDR3 is TGTGCCAGCAGTTTCCGAGGGCCGACTGAAGCTTTCTTT. Its translation: CASSFRGPTEAFF.

This clonotype was counted a few times. V usage is TRBV12-3 or TRBV12-4 and J usage is TRBJ2-3; D might be TRBD1 (5 bases). The CDR3 runs to 12 residues. V lost 8 bases and J 0 bases, leaving 6 bases between the germline ends. CDR3 DNA sequence: TGTGCCAGCGGGGCCAGCACAGATACGCAGTATTTT. Translating gives CASGASTDTQYF.

This clonotype was observed a few times. This sequence joins TRBV12-3 or TRBV12-4 and TRBJ2-3; 9 positions match TRBD1. V shed 6 bases, J shed 2 bases, and the junction held 6 bases outside the gene matches. This CDR3 has 15 residues. The CDR3 protein is CASSSGQGNTDTQYF. The CDR3 region has the DNA TGTGCCAGCAGCTCCGGACAGGGGAACACAGATACGCAGTATTTT.

Many counts were recorded for this clonotype. The chain is built from TRBV6-5 and TRBJ1-3; D is unclear. Germline values: CDR1 MNHEY, CDR2 SVGAGI. With 2 bases removed from V and 0 bases from J, the gap between germline ends came to 5 bases. There are 14 residues in the CDR3. CDR3 coding DNA: TGTGCCAGCAGTTACACCAGCTCTGGAAACACCATATATTTT. Its translation: CASSYTSSGNTIYF.

The chain has TRBV12-3 or TRBV12-4 and TRBJ2-7, with D perhaps TRBD1 (6 bases). This CDR3 spans 15 amino acids. V was shortened by 6 bases and J by 3 bases, with 18 bases between the two germline ends. The CDR3, as DNA: TGTGCCAGCAGCACGACCGGGACACAAAGCTACGAGCAGTACTTC. Protein sequence: CASSTTGTQSYEQYF.